These 18 T cell receptor beta chains came from one sample sequenced in a study of graft-versus-host responses after intestinal transplantation. The data were produced by immunoSEQ multiplex PCR, yet TCRdb's version contains in-frame clones alone and is incomplete. The table shows over 3,000 clones, with approximately 40% occurring only once. The authors combined some 200,000 CFSE-labeled responder cells with some 200,000 irradiated, violet-dye-labeled stimulator cells in plates. The starting material was alloreactive CD8+ T cells from a mixed lymphocyte reaction culture, obtained before transplantation. As for subset: CFSE-low proliferating T cells sorted from roughly 6-day pre-transplant mixed lymphocyte reaction (GvH or HvG direction). The origin of the receptors is a human patient who was an organ donor for intestinal transplantation.

The rearrangement uses TRBV2 and TRBJ2-7, with 8 bases that match TRBD1. Germline lookup yields CDR1 SNHLY and CDR2 FYNNEI. There are 15 residues in the CDR3. V shed 6 bases, J shed 5 bases, and the junction held 12 bases outside the gene matches. Written as DNA, the CDR3 is TGTGCCAGCAGGCATACGGGACAGGCAGCGGACGAGCAGTACTTC. It encodes CASRHTGQAADEQYF.

The V gene is TRBV7-6, the J gene TRBJ1-5; D gene uncertain. The CDR3 totals 14 residues. The ends were cut back, 2 bases at V and 7 bases at J, with 12 bases in the middle. Germline V gene sequence: CDR1 SGHVS, CDR2 FNYEAQ. CDR3 nucleotides: TGTGCCAGCAGCTTAAGTCCGGGCGGGCAGCCCCAGCATTTT. Amino acid sequence: CASSLSPGGQPQHF.

The chain combines TRBV28 with TRBJ1-2; the D gene is possibly TRBD1 (5 bases). V was cut by 2 bases and J by 8 bases, with 12 bases left in between. The CDR3 is 13 amino acids. Germline V gene data show CDR1 as MDHEN and CDR2 as SYDVKM. The CDR3 region is CASSLGSGYGYTF. The CDR3 coding sequence is TGTGCCAGCAGTTTAGGGTCAGGGTACGGCTACACCTTC.

The rearrangement joins TRBV7-2 to TRBJ2-4, with 7 bases that match TRBD1. CDR3 length: 15 amino acids. The V segment lost 1 base and the J segment 3 bases; nucleotides outside the gene matches: 3. The V gene's germline CDR1 is SGHTA and CDR2 FQGNSA. The DNA of the CDR3 is TGTGCCAGCAGCTTAGGACAGGGAAGCAAAAACATTCAGTACTTC. It yields the protein CASSLGQGSKNIQYF. Supplemented by reference TRBV7-2 and TRBJ2-4, the full variable domain reads GAGVSQSPSNKVTEKGKDVELRCDPISGHTALYWYRQSLGQGLEFLIYFQGNSAPDKSGLPSDRFSAERTGGSVSTLTIQRTQQEDSAVYLCASSLGQGSKNIQYFGAGTRLSVL.

The V and J genes are TRBV18 and TRBJ2-2; no firm D call. This CDR3 region has 15 residues. The germline gives CDR1 KGHSH, CDR2 LQKENI. Trimming took 4 bases from V and 1 from J, leaving 10 bases between them. CDR3 DNA: TGTGCCAGCTCACTCTGCAGATGGAACACCGGGGAGCTGTTTTTT. Translation: CASSLCRWNTGELFF.

This clone is labeled as medium-sized (0.01 to 0.1%). The V and J genes are TRBV19 and TRBJ1-5; D is undetermined. Germline CDR1 is LNHDA and CDR2 is SQIVND (reference sequence). The V end was cut by 6 bases, the J end by 2 bases, with 14 bases between. The CDR3 spans 15 residues. The CDR3 is CASSWAGMGNQPQHF. In nucleotides, the CDR3 is TGTGCCAGTAGCTGGGCGGGGATGGGCAATCAGCCCCAGCATTTT.

This clone was detected a few times. CDR3: CASSQPRLADNYEQYF. In DNA form, the CDR3 reads TGTGCCAGCAGCCAACCCCGTCTAGCGGACAATTACGAGCAGTACTTC. This sequence joins TRBV14 and TRBJ2-7, with 7 bases fitting TRBD2. Germline CDR1 is SGHDN and CDR2 is FVKESK. J gave up 4 bases and V 2 bases, and 11 bases lay outside the gene matches. The CDR3 sequence is 16 residues long.

This clone is medium-sized by share. V gene TRBV4-1 combines with J gene TRBJ1-2, with 9 bases fitting TRBD1. The V gene end was trimmed by 2 bases and the J gene end by 5 bases; junction bases not matched to a gene: 12. From germline, CDR1 is MGHRA and CDR2 YSYEKL. CDR3 length: 17 residues. CDR3 sequence (DNA): TGCGCCAGCAGCCAATCGCCGGGACAGGGTTCCTTTTATGGCTACACCTTC. This gives the protein CASSQSPGQGSFYGYTF.

J is TRBJ1-2 and V is TRBV4-1, with D perhaps matching TRBD1 (6 bases). The length of the CDR3 is 15 residues. With 0 bases removed from V and 7 bases from J, the gap between germline ends came to 15 bases. The germline V gene encodes CDR1 MGHRA and CDR2 YSYEKL. In DNA, the CDR3 is TGCGCCAGCAGCCAAGACGGGGGGCTACAGCGTGGCTACACCTTC. Residues: CASSQDGGLQRGYTF.

V gene TRBV12-5 combines with J gene TRBJ1-2; 7 bases are shared with TRBD1. The length of the CDR3 is 16 residues. CDR1 and CDR2 (germline): LGHNT, FRNRAP. V lost 7 bases, J lost 8 bases, and 19 bases stayed unmatched. In DNA form, the CDR3 reads TGTGCTAGTGCCTGTATAGACAGGGCGTGCTCGAGCGGCTACACCTTC. Its translation is CASACIDRACSSGYTF.

This clone was seen a handful of times. The chain joins TRBV7-9 to TRBJ2-3; D is perhaps TRBD2 (6 bases). Between the trimmed V and J ends, which lost 3 bases and 2 bases, there was a span of 15 bases. This CDR3 is built from 16 residues. Per the germline V gene, CDR1 is SEHNR and CDR2 is FQNEAQ (reference sequence). The CDR3: CASSFPERGTTDTQYF. In nucleotides, the CDR3 is TGTGCCAGCAGCTTCCCTGAACGGGGGACCACAGATACGCAGTATTTT.

Relative to its sample, this clone is medium-sized (0.01 to 0.1%). The V and J genes are TRBV29-1 and TRBJ2-5, with D perhaps matching TRBD2 (5 bases). The V gene lost 3 bases and the J gene lost 4 bases, with 15 bases spanning the gap. The CDR3 is 14 residues long. Germline V gene data show CDR1 as SQVTM and CDR2 as ANQGSEA. The CDR3 loop reads CSVEVLVGRETQYF. The CDR3 nucleotides read TGCAGCGTTGAGGTACTAGTAGGACGAGAGACCCAGTACTTC.

This clone is categorized as medium-sized (0.01 to 0.1%). The chain couples TRBV7-3 to TRBJ2-1; D remains ambiguous. This CDR3 region has 16 residues. Deletions cut 1 base from V and 0 bases from J, with 10 bases between. Looked up from germline, CDR1 is SGHTA and CDR2 is FQGTGA. Here the CDR3 reads CASSLIAASSYNEQFF. The CDR3 bases are TGTGCCAGCAGCTTAATTGCGGCAAGCTCCTACAATGAGCAGTTCTTC.

The chain employs TRBV19 and TRBJ2-7; possible D gene TRBD1, 8 bases. This CDR3 region has 20 residues. V was pared by 9 bases and J by 9 bases, with 42 bases between. Germline values: CDR1 LNHDA, CDR2 SQIVND (reference sequence). The CDR3 region is CARRGGKTGAEGLFYFGQYF. CDR3 DNA: TGTGCCAGGAGGGGGGGAAAGACAGGGGCCGAGGGTCTATTTTATTTTGGGCAGTACTTC.

V is TRBV27 and J is TRBJ2-7; TRBD2 is a possible D gene (6 bases). This CDR3 is 13 amino acids long. V was cut by 4 bases and J by 7 bases, with 14 bases left in between. The germline V gene has CDR1 MNHEY and CDR2 SMNVEV (reference sequence). For the CDR3, the DNA is TGTGCCAGCAGTTACGGGACTCCCAGGGAGCAGTACTTC. Its protein is CASSYGTPREQYF.

In this sample, this clone turned up a few times. A junction boundary mismatches the germline segment, possibly from a read error. V and J are TRBV7-7 and TRBJ1-6; D not certain. The CDR3 length is 16 residues. Germline V lookup: CDR1 SSHAT, CDR2 FNYEAQ (reference sequence). CDR3 nucleotides: TGTGCTAGCAGGATCAGACACAGCTCCTATAATTCACCCCTCCACTTT. It encodes CASRIRHSSYNSPLHF.

This clone came up a few times. V usage is TRBV21-1 and J usage is TRBJ2-7; TRBD1 was called by the table and not checked on the DNA. TRBV21-1 is tagged as a pseudogene. The CDR3 extends over 18 amino acids. CDR3 protein: CASSKDGGFGTVSYEQYF. CDR3 nucleotide sequence: TGTGCCAGCAGCAAAGATGGGGGCTTCGGGACAGTAAGCTACGAGCAGTACTTC.

The chain uses TRBV9 and TRBJ1-2, with a tentative D call TRBD1 (6 bases). CDR3 size: 16 residues. The V and J ends lost 0 bases and 8 bases respectively, with 20 bases between them. Germline assignment: CDR1 SGDLS and CDR2 YYNGEE. CDR3 coding DNA: TGTGCCAGCAGCGTAGCTTTGGTGAACAGGGTGAGGGGCTACACCTTC. Amino acid sequence: CASSVALVNRVRGYTF.